Detailed here is one T cell receptor beta chain. The data were obtained in a study of shared clonotypes between healthy human individuals. Study background: Donors consisted of a couple of women and three men between 18 and 49.

The authors ran the assay at deep level. In the authors' methods: ImmunoSEQ junction-only sequences lacked quality scores, so their filtering differed. The repertoire was sequenced with immunoSEQ multiplex PCR; TCRdb's copy has only in-frame clones and lacks some. V and J calls and clone size are those listed in that table; D and trimming were worked out from the DNA. The table shows around 690,000 clones, with less than 95% occurring only once. This sequence originates from a man aged 18 to 30 in good health. Some clones in this sample may be carry-over from other donors' samples. Sequenced input: memory CD8+ T cells from PBMCs. Specified subset: CD45RO+ cells pooled with CCR7-negative TemRA cells.

The chain's CDR3 is CASSQGPGLAGGFDTQYF. The CDR3 coding sequence is TGCGCCAGCAGCCAAGGGCCTGGACTAGCGGGAGGCTTTGATACGCAGTATTTT. The chain employs TRBV4-1 and TRBJ2-3; 14 nucleotides align to TRBD2. V shed 1 base and J 6 bases; nucleotides not matched to a gene: 9. The CDR3 length is 18 residues. Per germline, CDR1 MGHRA and CDR2 YSYEKL.